The entry below describes one TCR beta chain. Its target is not known. This sample was taken from a study of graft-versus-host responses after intestinal transplantation. Study-level background: Every transplant recipient was induced with anti-thymocyte globulin, then maintained on tacrolimus and steroids for approximately three years. The study's findings and limits: Peak circulating GvH clone levels were associated with early post-transplant HvG declines.

The germline V and J ends were trimmed by 0 bases and 5 bases, with 7 bases remaining between them. Germline-derived CDR1 and CDR2 are SGHNT and YENEEA. This CDR3 region has 13 residues. TCRdb's copy holds only in-frame clones and misses some; the assay was immunoSEQ multiplex PCR. Altogether around 99,000 clones are present, about 93% being singletons, with the ten largest covering roughly 2%. The TCR originated in a human donor who received an intestinal transplant. The V call is TRBV11-3, the J call TRBJ2-5; D not resolved. The starting material was unstimulated CD8+ T cells sorted from spleen or lymph node cells, obtained before intestinal transplant. The CDR3 spells CASSLETGETQYF. The CDR3 nucleotides are TGTGCCAGCAGCTTAGAGACCGGGGAGACCCAGTACTTC. Drawing the rest from reference TRBV11-3 and TRBJ2-5, the complete variable domain is EAGVVQSPRYKIIEKKQPVAFWCNPISGHNTLYWYLQNLGQGPELLIRYENEEAVDDSQLPKDRFSAERLKGVDSTLKIQPAELGDSAVYLCASSLETGETQYFGPGTRLLVL.